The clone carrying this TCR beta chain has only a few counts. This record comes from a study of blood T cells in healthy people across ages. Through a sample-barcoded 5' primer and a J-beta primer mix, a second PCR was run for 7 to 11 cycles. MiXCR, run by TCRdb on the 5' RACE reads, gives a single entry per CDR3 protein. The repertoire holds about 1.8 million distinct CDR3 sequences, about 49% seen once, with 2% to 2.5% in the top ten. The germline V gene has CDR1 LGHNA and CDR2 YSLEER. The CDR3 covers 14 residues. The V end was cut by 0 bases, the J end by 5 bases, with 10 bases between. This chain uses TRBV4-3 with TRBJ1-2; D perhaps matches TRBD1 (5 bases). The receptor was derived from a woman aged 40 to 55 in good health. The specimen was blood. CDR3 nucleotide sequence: TGCGCCAGCAGCCAAGATCAAGCAGGGTATGGCTACACCTTC. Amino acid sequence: CASSQDQAGYGYTF.